Listed below are T cell receptor beta chains from one sample, sequenced in a study of lymphopenia after photon versus proton radiotherapy. Sequencing used immunoSEQ multiplex PCR; TCRdb keeps in-frame clones, though not all of them. The sample has some 42,000 clones; roughly four fifths are singletons. The input for sequencing was peripheral blood, taken from a patient treated with proton-based radiotherapy. Receptors were obtained from an older woman with pancreatic cancer. Both conserved end residues are part of each CDR3. Fields, in order: D gene, J gene, V gene, clone size, CDR3 DNA, CDR3 protein. D genes are given only for firm matches. Rows may omit the clone size; those that give it use once, few, many or a size class.

>NA|TRBJ1-2|TRBV6-5|NA
TGTGCCAGCAGTTACATCATCTCCGGTGGCTACACCTTC
CASSYIISGGYTF
>TRBD2|TRBJ2-1|TRBV27|NA
TGTGCCAGCAAACCCCTAGCGGGGTACAATGAGCAGTTCTTC
CASKPLAGYNEQFF
>TRBD1|TRBJ2-3|TRBV5-1|NA
TGCGCCAGCAGCCCGCACCCAGGGACAGCTAGCACAGATACGCAGTATTTT
CASSPHPGTASTDTQYF
>TRBD1|TRBJ2-2|TRBV7-8|NA
TGTGCCAGCAGCTTGGGGACAGGGGGCGGCGGGGAGCTGTTTTTT
CASSLGTGGGGELFF
>NA|TRBJ1-1|TRBV13|NA
TGTGCCAGCAGTTTCACACAGGGATTTGAAACTGAAGCTTTCTTT
CASSFTQGFETEAFF
>NA|TRBJ1-4|TRBV4-3|once
TGCGCCAGCAGCCAAGACAGGGGCTACCGTGAAAAACTGTTTTTT
CASSQDRGYREKLFF
>NA|TRBJ1-2|TRBV5-4|NA
TGTGCCAGCAGCTTGATGGGGGGAGCTAACTATGGCTACACCTTC
CASSLMGGANYGYTF
>NA|TRBJ1-1|TRBV27|NA
TGTGCCAGCAGCCCCGTGTCGGGGGACACTGAAGCTTTCTTT
CASSPVSGDTEAFF
>NA|TRBJ2-3|TRBV4-1|NA
TGCGCCAGCAGCCAAGAAAGAGGCCTAAACACAGATACGCAGTATTTT
CASSQERGLNTDTQYF
>TRBD2|TRBJ2-2|TRBV12-5|NA
TGTGCTAGTGGTTTGGCGGGGGGGCTGGACACCGGGGAGCTGTTTTTT
CASGLAGGLDTGELFF
>NA|TRBJ2-2|TRBV19|NA
TGTGCCAGTAGTGGGTTAAGGGGTCCGAACACCGGGGAGCTGTTTTTT
CASSGLRGPNTGELFF
>TRBD2|TRBJ2-2|TRBV7-9|NA
TGTGCCAGCACCTCCGCGGTAGCGGGAGAGACCGGGGAGCTGTTTTTT
CASTSAVAGETGELFF
>TRBD2|TRBJ2-1|TRBV7-8|NA
TGTGCCAGCAGCTTAGAACTAGCGGGAAAAAATGAGCAGTTCTTC
CASSLELAGKNEQFF
>NA|TRBJ1-2|TRBV7-9|few
TGTGCCAGCAGCTTAAGCAGCAACTATGGCTACACCTTC
CASSLSSNYGYTF
>NA|TRBJ2-2|TRBV7-2|NA
TGTGCCAGCAGCTTAGACCCTGGCGGGGAGCTGTTTTTT
CASSLDPGGELFF
>NA|TRBJ1-1|TRBV18|NA
TGTGCCAGCTCACCACCAACAGCCGGGGACACTGAAGCTTTCTTT
CASSPPTAGDTEAFF
>TRBD1|TRBJ2-2|TRBV5-6|NA
TGTGCCAGCAGCTTGACAGGGGGCGCGAACACCGGGGAGCTGTTTTTT
CASSLTGGANTGELFF
>NA|TRBJ1-5|TRBV30|NA
TGTGCCTGGAGTGTACAGGGAGGAGGTCAGCCCCAGCATTTT
CAWSVQGGGQPQHF
>TRBD1|TRBJ2-7|TRBV4-2|NA
TGTGCCAGCAGCCATGGACCGGGACAGGCGACCTACGAGCAGTACTTC
CASSHGPGQATYEQYF
>NA|TRBJ1-1|TRBV5-1|NA
TGCGCCAGCAGCTCCCTAGGACAGCAGATGAACACTGAAGCTTTCTTT
CASSSLGQQMNTEAFF
>NA|TRBJ2-3|TRBV30|NA
TGTGCCTGGAGCTCCGGGGGTGTTCGGGGGACGCAGTATTTT
CAWSSGGVRGTQYF
>NA|TRBJ1-2|TRBV4-2|once
TGTGCCAGCAGCCCTACCTCGGCAGGGCCGAGTAGCGGCTACACCTTC
CASSPTSAGPSSGYTF
>NA|TRBJ2-7|TRBV7-8|NA
TGTGCCAGCAGCACATCCGGCGAGCAGTACTTC
CASSTSGEQYF
>TRBD2|TRBJ2-7|TRBV7-6|few
TGTGCCAGCAGCTTAGCACCGGGACTAGCGGGAACCTACGAGCAGTACTTC
CASSLAPGLAGTYEQYF
>NA|TRBJ1-2|TRBV12-5|NA
TGTGCTAGTGGCCCCTCCGGGACTAACTATGGCTACACCTTC
CASGPSGTNYGYTF
>TRBD1|TRBJ2-3|TRBV18|once
TGTGCCAGCTCACCGAAGACAGGGTCAGATACGCAGTATTTT
CASSPKTGSDTQYF
>TRBD1|TRBJ2-7|TRBV25-1|NA
TGTGCCAGCAGTGCAGGGACAGGGGGTTACGAGCAGTACTTC
CASSAGTGGYEQYF
>TRBD2|TRBJ2-1|TRBV4-1|few
TGCGCCAGCAGCCAAGCCAGGGGGACTAGCGGGTACAATGAGCAGTTCTTC
CASSQARGTSGYNEQFF
>TRBD1|TRBJ1-1|TRBV9|NA
TGTGCCAGCAGCAGAGGGACAGCGAACACTGAAGCTTTCTTT
CASSRGTANTEAFF
>TRBD1|TRBJ1-2|TRBV28|NA
TGTGCCAGCACAGGGGGCGCCTACTATGGCTACACCTTC
CASTGGAYYGYTF
>NA|TRBJ2-5|TRBV7-6|once
TGTGCCAGCAGCTTAGTAGAAGAGACCCAGTACTTC
CASSLVEETQYF
>NA|TRBJ2-7|TRBV10-3|few
TGTGCCATCAGTGAGTCAGATTCGGGATCGGCCGAGCAGTACTTC
CAISESDSGSAEQYF
>NA|TRBJ2-1|TRBV10-2|NA
TGCGCCAGCAAACAGGGTCCGGGAAATGAGCAGTTCTTC
CASKQGPGNEQFF
>TRBD2|TRBJ2-1|TRBV9|NA
TGTGCCAGCAGCGTAGGTAATAGCGGGAAGGAGAAGCAGTTCTTC
CASSVGNSGKEKQFF
>TRBD1|TRBJ1-2|TRBV6-5|NA
TGTGCCAGCAGTTCTCCGGGACAGGGAGGTCATGGCTACACCTTC
CASSSPGQGGHGYTF
>TRBD2|TRBJ2-1|TRBV27|NA
TGTGCCAGCAGTTTATCAGCGGGGCAATACAATGAGCAGTTCTTC
CASSLSAGQYNEQFF